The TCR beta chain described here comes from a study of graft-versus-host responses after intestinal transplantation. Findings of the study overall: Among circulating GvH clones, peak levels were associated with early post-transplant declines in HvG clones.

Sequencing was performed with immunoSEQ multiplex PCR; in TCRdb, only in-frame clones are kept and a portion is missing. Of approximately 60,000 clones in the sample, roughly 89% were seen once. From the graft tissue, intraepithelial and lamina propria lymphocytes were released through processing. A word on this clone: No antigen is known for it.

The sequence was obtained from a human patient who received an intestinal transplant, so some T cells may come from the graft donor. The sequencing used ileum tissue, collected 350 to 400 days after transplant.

DNA for the CDR3: TGTGCCAGCAGTGAGGCGGGACAGGGGAGGGGTGAGCAGTTCTTC. It encodes CASSEAGQGRGEQFF. The chain uses TRBV6-1 and TRBJ2-1; 10 positions agree with TRBD1. The length of the CDR3 is 15 residues. Germline V CDR1 and CDR2: MNHNS, SASEGT. V lost 3 bases to trimming and J lost 9 bases; unmatched junction nucleotides: 8.